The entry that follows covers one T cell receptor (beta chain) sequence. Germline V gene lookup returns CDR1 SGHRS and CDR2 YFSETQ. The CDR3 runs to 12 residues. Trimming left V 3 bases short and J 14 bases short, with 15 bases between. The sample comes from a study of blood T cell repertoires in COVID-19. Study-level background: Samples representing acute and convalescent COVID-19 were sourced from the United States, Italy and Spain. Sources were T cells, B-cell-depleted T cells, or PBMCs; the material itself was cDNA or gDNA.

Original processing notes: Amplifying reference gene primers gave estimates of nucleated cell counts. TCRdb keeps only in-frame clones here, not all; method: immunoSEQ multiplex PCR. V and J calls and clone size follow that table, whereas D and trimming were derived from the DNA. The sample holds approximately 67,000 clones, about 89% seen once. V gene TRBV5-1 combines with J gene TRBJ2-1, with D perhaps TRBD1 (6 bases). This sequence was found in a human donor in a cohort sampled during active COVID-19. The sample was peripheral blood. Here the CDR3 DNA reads TGCGCCAGCAGCTCGAGCCGGGACAAGGAGTTCTTC. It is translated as CASSSSRDKEFF.